Below, one T cell receptor beta chain is given with its context. Its target is not known. TCRdb reanalysed the reads using MiXCR and keeps one entry per CDR3 protein. The top ten hold 17% of the sample, which has just under 500,000 distinct CDR3 sequences, around a third seen once. These data belong to a study of T cell repertoires in cytomegalovirus infection. The study, taken as a whole, reports: The study identified carriers of CMV plus the relevant HLA from cumulative public TCR beta family frequency.

Germline CDR1 SEHNR, CDR2 FQNEAQ (reference sequence). The CDR3 spans 17 residues. The V gene lost 5 bases and the J gene lost 5 bases, with 22 bases spanning the gap. This TCR came from a human donor in good health (CMV status not recorded). Some clones in this sample may be carry-over from other donors' samples. The starting material was cultured PBMCs, obtained from culture after CMV antigen stimulation. The gene calls are TRBV7-9 and TRBJ2-1, with D perhaps TRBD2 (6 bases). CDR3: CASSPPRGDSTDNEQFF. The DNA for the CDR3 is TGTGCCAGCAGCCCTCCGCGAGGGGACTCGACTGACAATGAGCAGTTCTTC. The whole variable domain, filled in from reference TRBV7-9 and TRBJ2-1, reads DTGVSQNPRHKITKRGQNVTFRCDPISEHNRLYWYRQTLGQGPEFLTYFQNEAQLEKSRLLSDRFSAERPKGSFSTLEIQRTEQGDSAMYLCASSPPRGDSTDNEQFFGPGTRLTVL.